The sequence of this T cell receptor (beta chain) was determined in a study of blood T cells in healthy people across ages. The second PCR ran roughly 7 to 12 cycles with a sample-barcoded 5' primer and J-beta primers. MiXCR was run by TCRdb on the 5' RACE reads, yielding one entry per CDR3 protein. The table includes 500,000 to 600,000 distinct CDR3 sequences, roughly a quarter detected once. CDR1 LGHNA and CDR2 YNFKEQ come from the germline V gene. Trimming cost V 2 bases and J 4 bases; bases outside gene matches: 7. The CDR3 is 15 residues long. This clonotype was observed a few times. The rearrangement links TRBV4-2 to TRBJ2-7; 8 nucleotides align to TRBD1. The origin of this receptor is a woman in her 70s in good health. The source material was blood. The CDR3 nucleotides read TGTGCCAGCAGCCAAAAGGACAGGGCAAGTTACGAGCAGTACTTC. This encodes CASSQKDRASYEQYF.